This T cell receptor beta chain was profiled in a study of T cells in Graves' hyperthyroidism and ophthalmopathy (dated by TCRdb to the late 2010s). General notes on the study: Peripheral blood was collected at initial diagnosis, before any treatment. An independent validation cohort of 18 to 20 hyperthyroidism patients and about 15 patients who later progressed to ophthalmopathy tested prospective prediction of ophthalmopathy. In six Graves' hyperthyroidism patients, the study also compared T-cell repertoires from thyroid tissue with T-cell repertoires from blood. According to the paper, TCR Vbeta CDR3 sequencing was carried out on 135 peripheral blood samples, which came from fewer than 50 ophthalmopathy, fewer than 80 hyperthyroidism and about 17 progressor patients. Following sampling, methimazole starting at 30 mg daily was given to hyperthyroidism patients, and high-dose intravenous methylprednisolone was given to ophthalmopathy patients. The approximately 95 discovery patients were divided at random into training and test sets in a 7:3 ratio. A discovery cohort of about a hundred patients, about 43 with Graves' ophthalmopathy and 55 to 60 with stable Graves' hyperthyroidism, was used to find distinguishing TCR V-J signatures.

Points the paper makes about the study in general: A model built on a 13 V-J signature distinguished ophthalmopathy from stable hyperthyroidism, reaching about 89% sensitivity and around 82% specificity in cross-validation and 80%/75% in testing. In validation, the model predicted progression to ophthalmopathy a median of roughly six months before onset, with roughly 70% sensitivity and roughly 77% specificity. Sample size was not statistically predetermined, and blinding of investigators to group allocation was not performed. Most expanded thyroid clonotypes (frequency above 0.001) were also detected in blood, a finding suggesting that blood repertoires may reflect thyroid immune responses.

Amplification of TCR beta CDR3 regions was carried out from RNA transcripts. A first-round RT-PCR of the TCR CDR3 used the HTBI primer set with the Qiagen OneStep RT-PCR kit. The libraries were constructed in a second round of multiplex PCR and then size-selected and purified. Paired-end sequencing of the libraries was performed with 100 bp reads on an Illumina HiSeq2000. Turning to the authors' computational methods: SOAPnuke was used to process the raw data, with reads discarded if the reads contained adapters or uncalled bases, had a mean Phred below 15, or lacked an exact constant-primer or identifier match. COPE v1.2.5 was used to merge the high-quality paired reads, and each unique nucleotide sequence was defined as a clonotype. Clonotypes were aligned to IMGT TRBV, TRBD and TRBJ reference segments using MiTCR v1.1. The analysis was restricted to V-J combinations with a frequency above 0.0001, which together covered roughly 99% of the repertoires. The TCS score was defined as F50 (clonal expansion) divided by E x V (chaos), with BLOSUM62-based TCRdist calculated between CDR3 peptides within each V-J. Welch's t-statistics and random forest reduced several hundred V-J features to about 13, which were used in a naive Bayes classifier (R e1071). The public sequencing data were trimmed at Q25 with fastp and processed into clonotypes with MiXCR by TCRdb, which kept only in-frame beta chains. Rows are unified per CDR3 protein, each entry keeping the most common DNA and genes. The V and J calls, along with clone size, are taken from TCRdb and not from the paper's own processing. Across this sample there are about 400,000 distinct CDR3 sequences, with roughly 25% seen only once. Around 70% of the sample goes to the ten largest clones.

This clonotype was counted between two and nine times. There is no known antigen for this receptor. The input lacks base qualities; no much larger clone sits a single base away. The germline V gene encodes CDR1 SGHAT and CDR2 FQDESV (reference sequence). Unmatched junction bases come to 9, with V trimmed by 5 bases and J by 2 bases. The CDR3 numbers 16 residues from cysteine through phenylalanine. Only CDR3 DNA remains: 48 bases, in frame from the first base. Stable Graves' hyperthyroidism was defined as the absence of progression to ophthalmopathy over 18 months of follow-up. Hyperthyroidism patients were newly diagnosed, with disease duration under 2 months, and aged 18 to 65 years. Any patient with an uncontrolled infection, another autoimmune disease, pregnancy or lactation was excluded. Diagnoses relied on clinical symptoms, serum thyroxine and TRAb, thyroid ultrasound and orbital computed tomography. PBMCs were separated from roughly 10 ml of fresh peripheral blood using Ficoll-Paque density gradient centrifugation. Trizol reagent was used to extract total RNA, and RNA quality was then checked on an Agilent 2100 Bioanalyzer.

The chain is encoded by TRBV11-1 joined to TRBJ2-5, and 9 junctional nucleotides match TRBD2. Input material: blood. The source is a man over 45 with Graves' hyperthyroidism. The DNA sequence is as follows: TGTGCCAGCAGCGAAATTCATAGCGGGAGACAAGAGACCCAGTACTTC. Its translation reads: CASSEIHSGRQETQYF.